The present T cell receptor (beta chain) was sequenced within a study of blood T cell repertoires in COVID-19. Study in general: PBMCs, B-cell-depleted T cells, or T cells were the source of the cDNA or gDNA that made up the material.

Germline CDR1 reads SNHLY; CDR2 reads FYNNEI. Trimming cost V 10 bases and J 3 bases; bases outside gene matches: 17. The CDR3 length is 16 residues. Under the authors' procedure: Nucleated cell counts were estimated from reference gene primer amplification. Profiling relied on immunoSEQ multiplex PCR, and the TCRdb table lists in-frame clones only, not all of them. V and J calls and clone size are those listed in that table; D and trimming were worked out from the DNA. This sample has roughly 73,000 clones, with 90% found just once. Sequencing input: peripheral blood. The source is a man aged 50-60 years with acute or convalescent COVID-19. The rearrangement links TRBV2 to TRBJ2-7, with TRBD2 identical over 8 bases. In DNA form, the CDR3 reads TGTGCCACGAACCGGGGGGGCGGGAGGCCCAACTACGAGCAGTACTTC. This translates into CATNRGGGRPNYEQYF.